The clone carrying this TCR beta chain was seen more than once but under ten times. The sample is drawn from a study of CDR3 diversity in severe acne. Per the germline V gene, CDR1 is DFQATT and CDR2 is SNEGSKA (reference sequence). The V gene end was trimmed by 4 bases and the J gene end by 4 bases; junction bases not matched to a gene: 2. The length of the CDR3 is 13 residues. TCRdb re-called the PCR reads with MiXCR, one entry per CDR3 protein. The table records approximately 97,000 distinct CDR3 sequences, roughly half of them present only once. Sequences were obtained from blood. This chain connects TRBV20-1 to TRBJ1-2; 11 positions agree with TRBD1. The TCR comes from a male donor with acne. CDR3 DNA: TGCAGTGCTACCGGGACAGGGGGCTATGGCTACACCTTC. The encoded protein is CSATGTGGYGYTF.